These 32 T cell receptor beta chains were all obtained from the same sample, sequenced in a study of human T cells and chemical hapten exposure (dated by TCRdb to about 2021). Libraries came from RACE. TCRdb lists the instrument as NextSeq 500. TCRdb reanalyzed the raw reads on its own, using fastp at Q25 for trimming and MiXCR for clone calling, and kept in-frame beta chains. Each record represents a unique CDR3 protein, reported with the most common genes and DNA among its rows. The sample includes over 75,000 distinct CDR3 sequences, with roughly a tenth observed a single time. The ten largest account for approximately 1% of the sample. This specimen's time point label, interpreted: patch test 3, about 24 weeks after DPC sensitization. In the paper's terms, the treatment or condition label means: therapeutic diphenylcyclopropenone sensitization with weekly scalp DPC. This specimen consisted of whole blood, obtained in connection with sensitization to the hapten diphenylcyclopropenone (DPC). These receptors were collected from a woman aged 30 to 39 with alopecia areata. Some clones in this sample may be carry-over from other donors' samples.

This clonotype was seen a handful of times. This chain connects TRBV30 to TRBJ2-4; possibly TRBD1 for D (6 bases). The length of the CDR3 is 13 residues. From germline, CDR1 is GTSNPN and CDR2 SVGIG (reference sequence). V was pared by 2 bases and J by 10 bases, with 15 bases between. CDR3 bases: TGTGCCTGGAGTTATGGGACACCACTAATTCAGTACTTC. It yields the protein CAWSYGTPLIQYF.

The chain employs TRBV5-6 and TRBJ1-1; TRBD1 agrees at 7 bases. Germline V lookup: CDR1 SGHDT, CDR2 YYEEEE. The CDR3 has 17 residues. Trimming at V came to 4 bases and at J to 5 bases, leaving 17 bases not matched to a gene. The CDR3 DNA sequence: TGTGCCAGCAGCCCCTCAAACAAGGGGGCGCGGCAGACTGAAGCTTTCTTT. Residues: CASSPSNKGARQTEAFF.

In its sample, this clonotype was seen a few times. J is TRBJ1-5 and V is TRBV28, with a weak D call TRBD1 (5 bases). The germline V gene has CDR1 MDHEN and CDR2 SYDVKM. The V end lost 7 bases, the J end lost 5 bases, and 12 bases lay between the germline ends. CDR3 length: 13 residues. The CDR3 loop is CASTDYRYQPQHF. The CDR3 region has the DNA TGTGCCAGCACCGACTACAGGTATCAGCCCCAGCATTTT.

Worth noting for this clonotype: A much larger clonotype is one base distant, so this may be a read error. V and J are TRBV7-9 and TRBJ1-3; TRBD1 matches 7 bases. Germline V CDR1 and CDR2: SEHNR, FQNEAQ (reference sequence). This CDR3 region has 16 residues. CDR3 nucleotides: TGTACCAGCAGCCCTAGGACAGGCAGCTCTGGAAACACCATATATTTT. This translates into CTSSPRTGSSGNTIYF.

The CDR3 protein is CASITSGSTDTQYF. The CDR3 coding sequence is TGTGCCAGCATTACTAGCGGTAGCACAGATACGCAGTATTTT. The chain couples TRBV28 to TRBJ2-3; 8 bases map to TRBD2. This CDR3 has 14 residues. J lost 0 bases, V lost 7 bases, and 3 bases had no gene match. CDR1 is MDHEN and CDR2 is SYDVKM in the germline V gene.

This clonotype has just a few counts. The chain joins TRBV12-5 to TRBJ2-3; 7 nucleotides align to TRBD2. The germline gives CDR1 LGHNT, CDR2 FRNRAP. Trimming removed 7 bases from V and 0 bases from J; junction bases left unmatched: 7. The CDR3 is made up of 15 amino acids. The DNA for the CDR3 is TGTGCTAGTGCCAAAGCGGGGATGAGCACAGATACGCAGTATTTT. Its translation is CASAKAGMSTDTQYF. The complete variable domain, with remaining parts taken from reference TRBV12-5 and TRBJ2-3, reads DARVTQTPRHKVTEMGQEVTMRCQPILGHNTVFWYRQTMMQGLELLAYFRNRAPLDDSGMPKDRFSAEMPDATLATLKIQPSEPRDSAVYFCASAKAGMSTDTQYFGPGTRLTVL.

The chain combines TRBV4-2 with TRBJ2-3; D ambiguous. The CDR3 has 14 residues. Trimming took off 0 bases at V and 0 bases at J, with 4 bases between the two ends. From germline, CDR1 is LGHNA and CDR2 YNFKEQ. Here the CDR3 reads CASSQDHSTDTQYF. The CDR3 bases are TGTGCCAGCAGCCAAGATCACAGCACAGATACGCAGTATTTT.

There are many counts of this clonotype. The chain links TRBV18 to TRBJ1-1, with 7 bases that match TRBD1. Germline-derived CDR1 and CDR2 are KGHSH and LQKENI. The CDR3 loop spans 13 amino acids. With 5 bases clipped from V and 3 bases from J, the junction kept 3 bases outside the gene matches. CDR3 DNA: TGTGCCAGCTCAGTAGGGACAGACACTGAAGCTTTCTTT. Translated, it gives CASSVGTDTEAFF.

In this sample, this clonotype turned up a few times. V gene TRBV4-1 combines with J gene TRBJ2-3; perhaps D is TRBD1 or TRBD2 (5 bases each). Trimming removed 1 base at V and 5 bases at J, with 19 bases between. Germline V gene lookup returns CDR1 MGHRA and CDR2 YSYEKL. The CDR3 covers 17 residues. The CDR3 nucleotides are TGCGCCAGCAGCCAAGCGGGGCTCGGAAACACTGGAGATACGCAGTATTTT. Its translation: CASSQAGLGNTGDTQYF.

This clonotype was observed at least ten times. The V and J genes are TRBV4-3 and TRBJ2-1, with D possibly being TRBD1 or TRBD2 (6 bases each). V lost 0 bases and J 5 bases, leaving 23 bases between the germline ends. Germline CDR1 is LGHNA and CDR2 is YSLEER. The CDR3 covers 19 residues. CDR3 residues: CASSQDWRGAKTRDNEQFF. CDR3 nucleotide sequence: TGCGCCAGCAGCCAAGATTGGAGGGGGGCCAAGACTAGGGACAATGAGCAGTTCTTC.

This clonotype came up many times. This chain joins TRBV29-1 and TRBJ2-3; 7 bases map to TRBD1. Looked up from germline, CDR1 is SQVTM and CDR2 is ANQGSEA. The CDR3 covers 14 residues. The V segment lost 6 bases and the J segment 2 bases; nucleotides outside the gene matches: 8. DNA for the CDR3: TGCAGCGTGGTGACAGGGTGGTCCACAGATACGCAGTATTTT. Translation gives CSVVTGWSTDTQYF.

This clonotype was found many times. The chain is built from TRBV29-1 and TRBJ1-2, with a possible D match to TRBD1 (5 bases). Germline V gene lookup returns CDR1 SQVTM and CDR2 ANQGSEA. CDR3 length equals 14 residues. V lost 0 bases to trimming and J lost 5 bases, with 13 bases between them. CDR3 residues: CSVEEQGRIYGYTF. DNA for the CDR3: TGCAGCGTTGAAGAGCAGGGACGGATTTATGGCTACACCTTC.

This clonotype showed up many times. The V call is TRBV12-3 or TRBV12-4, the J call TRBJ1-1; D possibly corresponds to TRBD1 (6 bases). The V end lost 9 bases, the J end lost 1 base, and 15 bases lay between the germline ends. The CDR3 consists of 14 residues. CDR3 region: CASGAGTSNTEAFF. The CDR3, as DNA: TGTGCCAGTGGTGCCGGGACATCGAACACTGAAGCTTTCTTT.

This clonotype was detected ten times or more. This chain connects TRBV28 to TRBJ2-7; TRBD2 agrees at 9 bases. From germline, CDR1 is MDHEN and CDR2 SYDVKM. The CDR3 sequence is 15 residues long. Trimming cost V 6 bases and J 3 bases; bases outside gene matches: 9. CDR3 region: CASSSRASGVYEQYF. The DNA of the CDR3 is TGTGCCAGCAGCTCACGGGCTAGCGGGGTCTACGAGCAGTACTTC.

A few counts support this clonotype. The gene calls are TRBV11-1 and TRBJ2-7; 11 positions agree with TRBD1. V shed 2 bases and J 3 bases; nucleotides not matched to a gene: 9. The CDR3 length is 17 residues. Per the germline V gene, CDR1 is SGHAT and CDR2 is FQDESV (reference sequence). Here the CDR3 reads CASSLFLTGTGGYEQYF. The CDR3, as DNA: TGTGCCAGCAGCTTATTCTTAACCGGGACAGGGGGCTACGAGCAGTACTTC.

The sample holds many counts of this clonotype. This chain connects TRBV29-1 to TRBJ2-1; 8 bases line up with TRBD2. The trim removed 7 bases at V and 4 bases at J, leaving 9 bases unmatched. Germline loops: CDR1 SQVTM, CDR2 ANQGSEA. This CDR3 contains 14 residues. The CDR3 DNA is TGCAGCGGGACACCCAGCGGGGGTTACAATGAGCAGTTCTTC. Its translation: CSGTPSGGYNEQFF.

This clonotype was found a few times. J is TRBJ1-5 and V is TRBV2; no clear D gene. The germline V and J ends were trimmed by 4 bases and 3 bases, with 7 bases remaining between them. The CDR3 has 13 residues. The germline V gene has CDR1 SNHLY and CDR2 FYNNEI. DNA of the CDR3: TGTGCCAGCAGTGTGCAGATCAATCAGCCCCAGCATTTT. This encodes CASSVQINQPQHF.

The chain recombines TRBV7-2 with TRBJ1-4; 8 nucleotides agree with TRBD1. In germline, CDR1 is SGHTA, CDR2 FQGNSA. V gave up 5 bases and J gave up 2 bases; unmatched junction bases: 1. This CDR3 spans 14 amino acids. The CDR3 protein is CASSRDRTNEKLFF. CDR3 nucleotide sequence: TGTGCCAGCAGCCGGGACAGGACTAATGAAAAACTGTTTTTT.

The rearrangement links TRBV5-1 to TRBJ1-1, with 11 bases aligning to TRBD1. This CDR3 spans 16 amino acids. From germline, CDR1 is SGHRS and CDR2 YFSETQ. V lost 4 bases and J lost 0; bases outside the gene matches: 5. CDR3 protein: CASSLGQGAMNTEAFF. The CDR3 region has the DNA TGCGCCAGCAGCCTTGGACAGGGGGCAATGAACACTGAAGCTTTCTTT.

The rearrangement joins TRBV2 to TRBJ2-2; 9 nucleotides align to TRBD1. CDR1 is SNHLY and CDR2 is FYNNEI in the germline V gene. V lost 6 bases to trimming and J lost 7 bases; unmatched junction nucleotides: 15. CDR3 length: 17 residues. The CDR3 DNA reads TGTGCCAGCAGCGCAGGACAGGGGCGGGTGAATGGCGGGGAGCTGTTTTTT. Translated, it gives CASSAGQGRVNGGELFF.

This clonotype has only a few counts. This sequence joins TRBV7-8 and TRBJ1-1; no definite D call. Trimming left V 5 bases short and J 0 bases short, with 10 bases between. Germline CDR1 and CDR2: SGHVS and FQNEAQ. CDR3 length: 14 residues. CDR3 sequence: CASSQPHLNTEAFF. DNA for the CDR3: TGTGCCAGCAGCCAACCACATTTGAACACTGAAGCTTTCTTT.

This clonotype has ten or more counts. The V call is TRBV7-2, the J call TRBJ2-2; 9 bases line up with TRBD2. Germline V lookup: CDR1 SGHTA, CDR2 FQGNSA. This CDR3 contains 18 residues. J gave up 6 bases and V 0 bases, and 11 bases lay outside the gene matches. The CDR3 region has the DNA TGTGCCAGCAGCTTAGCGATTATTGGAGGGACTAGCCCCGGGGAGCTGTTTTTT. It encodes CASSLAIIGGTSPGELFF.

This clonotype was seen repeatedly, ten times or more. V usage is TRBV4-3 and J usage is TRBJ2-3; 10 nucleotides align to TRBD2. The CDR3 consists of 16 residues. The V segment lost 7 bases and the J segment 3 bases; nucleotides outside the gene matches: 10. CDR1 and CDR2 (germline): LGHNA, YSLEER. The CDR3 sequence is CASTKGLAEGTDTQYF. The CDR3 nucleotides read TGCGCCAGCACTAAAGGACTAGCGGAGGGGACAGATACGCAGTATTTT.

The chain joins TRBV6-5 to TRBJ1-6, with D unclear. The ends were cut back, 2 bases at V and 7 bases at J, with 18 bases in the middle. Per germline, CDR1 MNHEY and CDR2 SVGAGI. The CDR3 loop spans 17 amino acids. Written as DNA, the CDR3 is TGTGCCAGCAGTTACGTTTCGGGGATGTCCGAAAATTCACCCCTCCACTTT. Protein product: CASSYVSGMSENSPLHF.

V and J are TRBV27 and TRBJ1-6; maybe TRBD1 (6 bases). V was clipped by 2 bases and J by 9 bases, with 11 bases between them. CDR1 is MNHEY and CDR2 is SMNVEV in the germline V gene (reference sequence). The CDR3 runs to 14 residues. The CDR3 sequence is CASSLRTESSPLHF. In DNA form, the CDR3 reads TGTGCCAGCAGTTTACGGACAGAAAGTTCACCCCTCCACTTT.

This clonotype was found many times. CDR3 in DNA: TGTGCCAGCAGGCACACCGGGACAGGGGTCTTCTCTGGAAACACCATATATTTT. Protein product: CASRHTGTGVFSGNTIYF. V is TRBV13 and J is TRBJ1-3, with 10 positions matching TRBD1. This CDR3 has 18 amino acids. The ends lost 6 bases at V and 0 bases at J; junction bases unmatched: 11. Germline-derived CDR1 and CDR2 are PRHDT and FYEKMQ (reference sequence).

This clonotype was counted a few times. The chain employs TRBV7-6 and TRBJ1-5, with D unresolved. Germline V gene lookup returns CDR1 SGHVS and CDR2 FNYEAQ. Trimming left V 1 base short and J 0 bases short, with 7 bases between. The CDR3 consists of 15 residues. CDR3 sequence reads: CASSLGSNSNQPQHF. The CDR3 bases are TGTGCCAGCAGCTTAGGGTCGAATAGCAATCAGCCCCAGCATTTT.

This clonotype was counted at least ten times. This sequence joins TRBV4-3 and TRBJ2-2, with 12 bases identical to TRBD2. The V gene end was trimmed by 1 base and the J gene end by 4 bases; junction bases not matched to a gene: 4. This CDR3 is built from 17 residues. The germline CDR1 and CDR2 sequences are LGHNA and YSLEER. The DNA of the CDR3 is TGCGCCAGCAGCCAAGTTCCACTAGCGGGGGGCACCGGGGAGCTGTTTTTT. This encodes CASSQVPLAGGTGELFF.

This clonotype was recorded many times. V and J are TRBV12-3 or TRBV12-4 and TRBJ2-3, with 8 positions matching TRBD2. The CDR3 contains 13 residues. The V gene end was trimmed by 4 bases and the J gene end by 6 bases; junction bases not matched to a gene: 3. Written as DNA, the CDR3 is TGTGCCAGCAGTTGGGAGCGGGAGGATACGCAGTATTTT. It specifies CASSWEREDTQYF.

V gene TRBV28 combines with J gene TRBJ2-7, with 7 positions matching TRBD1. Germline CDR1 and CDR2: MDHEN and SYDVKM. V gave up 2 bases and J gave up 6 bases; unmatched junction bases: 4. This CDR3 spans 13 amino acids. CDR3: CASSLRGLGEQYF. The CDR3, as DNA: TGTGCCAGCAGTTTAAGGGGGCTCGGCGAGCAGTACTTC. Based on the CDR3 plus reference TRBV28 and TRBJ2-7, the full variable domain is DVKVTQSSRYLVKRTGEKVFLECVQDMDHENMFWYRQDPGLGLRLIYFSYDVKMKEKGDIPEGYSVSREKKERFSLILESASTNQTSMYLCASSLRGLGEQYFGPGTRLTVT.

This clonotype was picked up many times. This chain connects TRBV7-9 to TRBJ1-1; TRBD1 might be the D (6 bases). CDR1 is SEHNR, CDR2 FQNEAQ, per germline (reference sequence). This CDR3 has 14 residues. V lost 3 bases, J lost 10 bases, and 18 bases lay in between. The CDR3 loop is CASSFLSGGGGAFF. The CDR3 bases are TGTGCCAGCAGCTTCCTCTCCGGGGGAGGGGGAGCTTTCTTT.

This clonotype was seen more than once but under ten times. The chain couples TRBV18 to TRBJ2-1, with TRBD1 matching 9 bases. This CDR3 has 17 residues. The V gene's germline CDR1 is KGHSH and CDR2 LQKENI. The J segment lost 10 bases and the V segment lost 2 bases, leaving 15 bases of the junction unmatched. This CDR3 is CASSPRAWDRDFREQFF. CDR3 in DNA: TGTGCCAGCTCACCAAGAGCCTGGGACAGGGATTTCCGGGAGCAGTTCTTC.